The clone carrying this T cell receptor beta chain has ten or more counts. Its cognate antigen is unknown. Trimming removed 3 bases from V and 5 bases from J; junction bases left unmatched: 3. The germline gives CDR1 LNHDA, CDR2 SQIVND (reference sequence). The CDR3 totals 13 residues. The sample comes from a study of liver allograft versus peripheral blood T cells. Overall study context: Graft-liver T cell receptor repertoires were compared against recipient peripheral blood repertoires. Study-level results: Liver allograft T cell receptor repertoires were reported to differ from peripheral blood repertoires.

From the reads, TCRdb called clonotypes with MiXCR, one entry per CDR3 protein. This table has around 13,000 distinct CDR3 sequences, roughly 28% appearing once. The chain employs TRBV19 and TRBJ2-7, with 8 bases aligning to TRBD2. The receptor was isolated from a human patient who had a liver transplant. Some T cells may have come from the graft donor. The CDR3 protein is CASSIAGGHEQYF. CDR3 DNA: TGTGCCAGTAGTATTGCGGGGGGCCACGAGCAGTACTTC.